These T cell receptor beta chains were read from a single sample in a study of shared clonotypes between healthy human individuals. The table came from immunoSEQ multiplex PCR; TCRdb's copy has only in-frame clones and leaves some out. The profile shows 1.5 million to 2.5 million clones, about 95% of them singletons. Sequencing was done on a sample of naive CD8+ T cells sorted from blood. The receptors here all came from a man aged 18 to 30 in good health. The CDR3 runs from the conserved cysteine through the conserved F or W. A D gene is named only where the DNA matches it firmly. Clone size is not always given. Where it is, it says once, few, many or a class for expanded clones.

CASSKINGRPNYGYTF	TGTGCCAGCAGCAAAATTAATGGCAGGCCAAACTATGGCTACACCTTC	TRBV21-1	TRBJ1-2	-	-
CASRGAGVNEQYF	TGCGCCAGCAGGGGGGCAGGGGTAAACGAGCAGTACTTC	TRBV5-1	TRBJ2-7	-	-
CASSIGHGYYEQYF	TGTGCCAGTAGTATAGGGCACGGCTACTACGAGCAGTACTTC	TRBV19	TRBJ2-7	-	-
CASSYGDRGGYEQYF	TGTGCCAGCAGTTACGGGGACAGGGGAGGCTACGAGCAGTACTTC	TRBV6-6	TRBJ2-7	TRBD1	-
CSARTGENYGYTF	TGCAGCGCCCGGACAGGGGAGAACTATGGCTACACCTTC	TRBV29-1	TRBJ1-2	TRBD1	-
CAWSGVSNTEAFF	TGTGCCTGGAGTGGCGTATCGAACACTGAAGCTTTCTTT	TRBV30	TRBJ1-1	-	-
CSVATGVGQPQHF	TGCAGCGTTGCTACAGGGGTAGGTCAGCCCCAGCATTTT	TRBV29-1	TRBJ1-5	TRBD1	few
CASSLAGRDEQFF	TGTGCCAGCAGCTTGGCCGGGCGAGATGAGCAGTTCTTC	TRBV5-6	TRBJ2-1	-	-
CASSTGTGNYEQYF	TGTGCCAGCAGTACAGGGACAGGGAACTACGAGCAGTACTTC	TRBV11-1	TRBJ2-7	TRBD1	-
CASSYSESDEQFF	TGTGCCAGCAGTTACTCAGAATCGGATGAGCAGTTCTTC	TRBV6-5	TRBJ2-1	-	-
CASSLTGGYEQYF	TGTGCCAGCAGCTTGACAGGGGGCTACGAGCAGTACTTC	TRBV5-8	TRBJ2-7	TRBD1	-
CASNGQPQHF	TGTGCCAGCAACGGTCAGCCCCAGCATTTT	TRBV6-6	TRBJ1-5	-	-
CASSPGLAGAYNEQFF	TGTGCCAGCAGCCCGGGACTAGCGGGGGCCTACAATGAGCAGTTCTTC	TRBV9	TRBJ2-1	TRBD2	-
CASSHGTSENTGELFF	TGTGCCAGCAGCCATGGGACTAGCGAGAACACCGGGGAGCTGTTTTTT	TRBV5-8	TRBJ2-2	TRBD2	-
CASSFILAGNEQFF	TGTGCCAGCAGTTTTATTCTAGCGGGGAATGAGCAGTTCTTC	TRBV28	TRBJ2-1	TRBD2	-
CASSLRVANQPQHF	TGTGCCAGTAGCCTCAGGGTGGCCAATCAGCCCCAGCATTTT	TRBV19	TRBJ1-5	-	-
CASSFTRIPYEQYF	TGTGCCAGCAGTTTTACGAGGATTCCCTACGAGCAGTACTTC	TRBV28	TRBJ2-7	-	-
CARSLAKVGTLSGANVLTF	TGTGCCAGAAGCTTGGCGAAGGTCGGGACGTTAAGTGGGGCCAACGTCCTGACTTTC	TRBV5-3	TRBJ2-6	-	-
CASSLALTGLPDEQYF	TGCGCCAGCAGCTTAGCCCTGACAGGGCTCCCCGACGAGCAGTACTTC	TRBV5-1	TRBJ2-7	TRBD1	-
CASSDPGDSGNTIYF	TGTGCCAGCAGTGACCCTGGGGATTCTGGAAACACCATATATTTT	TRBV2	TRBJ1-3	-	once
CASSSRDIDYEQYF	TGTGCCAGCAGCTCCCGGGACATAGACTACGAGCAGTACTTC	TRBV5-6	TRBJ2-7	-	-
CASSGGDHPYGYTF	TGTGCCAGCAGTGGAGGGGATCACCCGTATGGCTACACCTTC	TRBV25-1	TRBJ1-2	-	-
CASDDSYEQYF	TGTGCCAGCGACGACAGTTACGAGCAGTACTTC	TRBV25-1	TRBJ2-7	-	-
CASNTGGELFF	TGTGCCAGCAACACCGGCGGGGAGCTGTTTTTT	TRBV7-9	TRBJ2-2	-	once
CASSLGNMNQPQHF	TGCGCCAGCAGCTTGGGGAACATGAATCAGCCCCAGCATTTT	TRBV5-1	TRBJ1-5	-	-
CASSQDPTTLSEQFF	TGCGCCAGCAGCCAAGACCCCACGACCCTCAGTGAGCAGTTCTTC	TRBV4-3	TRBJ2-1	-	-
CASSKGLAGDEQYF	TGTGCCAGCAGCAAGGGACTAGCGGGAGACGAGCAGTACTTC	TRBV7-6	TRBJ2-7	TRBD2	-
CASSPQIGYEQYF	TGCGCCAGCAGCCCTCAGATAGGCTACGAGCAGTACTTC	TRBV4-1	TRBJ2-7	-	-
CASSLVVGSGAIYEQYF	TGTGCCAGCAGCTTAGTCGTCGGTAGCGGGGCAATCTACGAGCAGTACTTC	TRBV7-9	TRBJ2-7	TRBD2	once
CATQGFFTGELFF	TGTGCCACGCAGGGTTTTTTCACCGGGGAGCTGTTTTTT	TRBV6-1	TRBJ2-2	-	-
CASSPRTGGDRDEQYF	TGCGCCAGCAGCCCCAGGACAGGGGGCGACAGGGACGAGCAGTACTTC	TRBV4-1	TRBJ2-7	TRBD1	-
CASSRAGTTYEQYF	TGCGCCAGCAGCCGGGCCGGGACAACCTACGAGCAGTACTTC	TRBV4-1	TRBJ2-7	-	once
CAWSVLTDTQYF	TGTGCCTGGAGTGTACTCACAGATACGCAGTATTTT	TRBV30	TRBJ2-3	-	-
CASSLEAGGETYNEQFF	TGTGCCAGCAGCTTAGAGGCGGGAGGGGAAACATACAATGAGCAGTTCTTC	TRBV7-9	TRBJ2-1	TRBD2	-
CASIGGGSYGYTF	TGTGCCAGCATTGGGGGAGGTAGTTATGGCTACACCTTC	TRBV28	TRBJ1-2	-	-
CASSGGTGPWGYYGYTF	TGTGCCAGCAGTGGCGGGACTGGTCCATGGGGTTATTATGGCTACACCTTC	TRBV2	TRBJ1-2	-	-
CAWSPGTGYEKLFF	TGTGCCTGGAGCCCTGGGACAGGGTATGAAAAACTGTTTTTT	TRBV30	TRBJ1-4	TRBD1	-
CAWRDRGLNGYTF	TGTGCCTGGAGGGACAGGGGGCTAAATGGCTACACCTTC	TRBV30	TRBJ1-2	TRBD1	-
CASSLPLAASTDTQYF	TGTGCCAGTAGTCTCCCACTAGCGGCTAGCACAGATACGCAGTATTTT	TRBV19	TRBJ2-3	TRBD2	-
CSPRIGSYNEQFF	TGCAGCCCTAGGATAGGGTCCTACAATGAGCAGTTCTTC	TRBV29-1	TRBJ2-1	-	-
CASRTSGTGELFF	TGTGCCAGCCGGACTAGCGGGACCGGGGAGCTGTTTTTT	TRBV9	TRBJ2-2	TRBD2	-
CASRGSYGYTF	TGTGCCAGCAGGGGTAGCTATGGCTACACCTTC	TRBV28	TRBJ1-2	-	few
CAWRWREGLYEQYF	TGTGCCTGGAGATGGCGGGAGGGCCTCTACGAGCAGTACTTC	TRBV30	TRBJ2-7	TRBD2	-
CASSDGTDTQYF	TGTGCCAGCAGTGACGGCACAGATACGCAGTATTTT	TRBV6-4	TRBJ2-3	-	-
CASSLARVETLEKLFF	TGTGCCAGCAGCTTAGCGCGGGTCGAGACCCTTGAAAAACTGTTTTTT	TRBV7-2	TRBJ1-4	-	-
CASSQRGGGHYEQYF	TGTGCCAGCAGCCAGAGGGGCGGGGGACACTACGAGCAGTACTTC	TRBV13	TRBJ2-7	-	-
CASSHPGGINTGELFF	TGCGCCAGCAGCCATCCGGGCGGGATTAACACCGGGGAGCTGTTTTTT	TRBV4-1	TRBJ2-2	-	once
CASAQGAGGNQPQHF	TGTGCCAGCGCACAGGGGGCAGGAGGCAATCAGCCCCAGCATTTT	TRBV27	TRBJ1-5	TRBD1	-
CASSSLYPTNEKLFF	TGTGCCAGCAGTTCCCTATACCCAACTAATGAAAAACTGTTTTTT	TRBV6-6	TRBJ1-4	-	-
CASSFAAEQFF	TGCGCCAGCAGCTTTGCCGCGGAGCAGTTCTTC	TRBV5-1	TRBJ2-1	-	-
CSSKETGSYGYTF	TGCAGCAGTAAGGAGACAGGATCCTATGGCTACACCTTC	TRBV29-1	TRBJ1-2	-	-
CASSLAGPYEQYF	TGTGCCAGCAGCTTAGCAGGGCCTTACGAGCAGTACTTC	TRBV11-2	TRBJ2-7	-	-
CASSPSPGRGTEAFF	TGTGCCAGCAGTCCGTCCCCGGGCAGGGGCACTGAAGCTTTCTTT	TRBV27	TRBJ1-1	-	-
CASSLEPGEQYF	TGTGCCAGCAGCTTAGAACCGGGCGAGCAGTACTTC	TRBV7-6	TRBJ2-7	-	-
CASSEAGQGAYEQFF	TGTGCCAGCAGTGAAGCAGGACAGGGGGCATATGAGCAGTTCTTC	TRBV6-1	TRBJ2-1	TRBD1	-
CSGRDTGDGYTF	TGCAGCGGCCGGGACACGGGGGATGGCTACACCTTC	TRBV29-1	TRBJ1-2	-	once
CASSKSPTRGYTF	TGTGCCAGCAGTAAATCCCCAACTAGGGGCTACACCTTC	TRBV2	TRBJ1-2	-	-